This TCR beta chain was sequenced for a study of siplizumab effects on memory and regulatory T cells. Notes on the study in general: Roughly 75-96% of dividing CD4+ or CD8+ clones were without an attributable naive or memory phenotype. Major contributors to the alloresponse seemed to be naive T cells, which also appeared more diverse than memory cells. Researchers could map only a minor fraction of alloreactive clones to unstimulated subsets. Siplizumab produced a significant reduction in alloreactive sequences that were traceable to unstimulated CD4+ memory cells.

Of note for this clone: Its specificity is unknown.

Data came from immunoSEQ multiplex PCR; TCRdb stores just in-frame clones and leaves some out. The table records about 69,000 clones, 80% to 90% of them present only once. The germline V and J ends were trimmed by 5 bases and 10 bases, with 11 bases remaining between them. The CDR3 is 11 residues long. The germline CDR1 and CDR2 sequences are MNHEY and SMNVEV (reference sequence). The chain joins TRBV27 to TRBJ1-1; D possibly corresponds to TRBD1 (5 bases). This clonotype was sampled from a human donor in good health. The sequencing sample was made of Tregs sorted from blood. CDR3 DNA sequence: TGTGCCAGCAGTCCGAGACAGCCAGCTTTCTTT. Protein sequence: CASSPRQPAFF.